The rows below give T cell receptor beta chains drawn from one sample of a study of cytomegalovirus exposure and HLA in healthy donors. TCRdb's copy holds only in-frame clones and misses some; the assay was immunoSEQ multiplex PCR. Among around 100,000 clones listed, about 80% were seen once. Source material: PBMCs. The receptors shown here come from a woman aged 18-29 years in good health and CMV-seropositive. CDR3s include the opening cysteine and the closing phenylalanine or tryptophan. D genes are given only for firm matches. Size tells how often a clone was seen (once, few, many) or the class of an expanded clone, and some rows leave it out.

V	size	J	D	DNA	CDR3
TRBV5-1	few	TRBJ2-7	-	TGCGCCAGCAGCTTGACAGGGTCTTCGTACGAGCAGTACTTC	CASSLTGSSYEQYF
TRBV27	-	TRBJ1-4	TRBD1	TGTGCCAGCAGTGAGACAGGGGATGAAAAACTGTTTTTT	CASSETGDEKLFF
TRBV28	-	TRBJ1-4	-	TGTGCCAGCAGTTCCTCTTGGAGAGAAAAACTGTTTTTT	CASSSSWREKLFF
TRBV28	few	TRBJ1-1	-	TGTGCCAGCAGTTCGGGACAGAACACTGAAGCTTTCTTT	CASSSGQNTEAFF
TRBV6-6	-	TRBJ2-5	-	TGTGCCAGCAGTCGACTCGCCGAGGTGAAGACCCAGTACTTC	CASSRLAEVKTQYF
TRBV5-4	once	TRBJ2-7	-	TGTGCCAGCAGCTTCGGGAGTGAAGGCTACGAGCAGTACTTC	CASSFGSEGYEQYF
TRBV7-8	-	TRBJ2-7	TRBD1	TGTGCCAGCAGCTTAGGTTCAGGGGGCGAGAGGGACGAGCAGTACTTC	CASSLGSGGERDEQYF
TRBV25-1	-	TRBJ2-1	-	TGTGCCAGCAGTGCCTGGGGCCCTGGGCGAGAGCAGTTCTTC	CASSAWGPGREQFF
TRBV6-4	-	TRBJ2-2	TRBD1	TGTGCCAGCAGTGACAGGGGGCACACCGGGGAGCTGTTTTTT	CASSDRGHTGELFF
TRBV19	-	TRBJ1-2	-	TGTGCCAGTAGTATAACGGCAGCGTCGCTCACAAACTATGGCTACACCTTC	CASSITAASLTNYGYTF
TRBV20-1	-	TRBJ2-1	-	TGCAGTGCTAGTAGCAATGAGCAGTTCTTC	CSASSNEQFF
TRBV7-6	-	TRBJ1-1	-	TGTGCCAGCAGCTTATTTTCGACAGCCGTGTACCCTGAAGCTTTCTTT	CASSLFSTAVYPEAFF
TRBV4-1	-	TRBJ1-1	-	TGCGCCAGCAGCCAGATAGAGGGGGTTGAAGCTTTCTTT	CASSQIEGVEAFF
TRBV9	once	TRBJ1-1	TRBD1	TGTGCCAGCAGCGTAGTGCCTACAGGGGCTGCTTTCTTT	CASSVVPTGAAFF
TRBV4-1	-	TRBJ2-3	TRBD2	TGCGCCAGCTCCAAGGCGGGAGGCACAGATACGCAGTATTTT	CASSKAGGTDTQYF
TRBV9	-	TRBJ2-7	-	TGTGCCAGCAGCGGCGCTAGCGAAACCTACGAGCAGTACTTC	CASSGASETYEQYF
TRBV28	-	TRBJ1-6	TRBD1	TGTGCCAGCCAAATGGGGACAGACTTTAATTCACCCCTCCACTTT	CASQMGTDFNSPLHF
TRBV9	-	TRBJ1-3	-	TGTGCCAGCAGCCCTAATGAATTCCTAACGGGAGACACCATATATTTT	CASSPNEFLTGDTIYF
TRBV6-5	-	TRBJ2-3	TRBD1	TGTGCCAGCAGCTACAGGTGGACAGGGCCCGATACGCAGTATTTT	CASSYRWTGPDTQYF
TRBV13	-	TRBJ2-7	-	TGTGCCAGCAGCTTAGGCCGGGGGAAGGACGCCTACGAGCAGTACTTC	CASSLGRGKDAYEQYF
TRBV6-1	-	TRBJ1-5	-	TGTGCCAGCAGTTCCCTTAGCAGTAGCAATCAGCCCCAGCATTTT	CASSSLSSSNQPQHF
TRBV28	-	TRBJ2-7	-	TGTGCCAGCACCCGAAGGGCAGGGATCCACGAGCAGTACTTC	CASTRRAGIHEQYF
TRBV7-9	-	TRBJ2-3	TRBD2	TGTGCCAGCAGCTCCGGACTAGCGGGAGATACGCAGTATTTT	CASSSGLAGDTQYF
TRBV9	-	TRBJ2-3	TRBD1	TGTGCCAGCAGCGTATCCGGGACAGGGGTGAATACGCAGTATTTT	CASSVSGTGVNTQYF
TRBV2	-	TRBJ1-2	-	TGTGCCAGCTTAGGTCTCCAGCGGAACTATGGCTACACCTTC	CASLGLQRNYGYTF
TRBV2	once	TRBJ2-5	TRBD1	TGTGCCAGTTCGACAGGGTCACAAGAGACCCAGTACTTC	CASSTGSQETQYF
TRBV7-9	-	TRBJ2-2	TRBD1	TGTGCCAGCAGCTTAGGAGACAGGGCTGGCACCGGGGAGCTGTTTTTT	CASSLGDRAGTGELFF
TRBV29-1	-	TRBJ2-7	TRBD1	TGCAGCGTTGTAGACAGGGAATACGAGCAGTACTTC	CSVVDREYEQYF
TRBV5-4	-	TRBJ1-1	-	TGTGCCAGCAGCCCGGGGGGGAAATTGAACACTGAAGCTTTCTTT	CASSPGGKLNTEAFF